Presented here are 16 T cell receptor beta chains from one specimen sequenced in a study of pediatric ulcerative colitis. Produced via immunoSEQ multiplex PCR; TCRdb's table is partial and in-frame only. The sample includes about 35,000 clones, roughly 81% of them seen just once. One to two pinch biopsies were taken from the rectum during colonoscopy. Sequencing was done on a sample of gut tissue. The receptor source for this set is a boy between 10 and 17 years old with mild ulcerative colitis.

This clone was seen only a few times. The CDR3 loop reads CASSFGGRGTEAFF. The CDR3 nucleotides are TGTGCCAGCAGCTTCGGGGGGCGCGGCACTGAAGCTTTCTTT. V usage is TRBV7-9 and J usage is TRBJ1-1, with D perhaps matching TRBD1 (6 bases). Germline CDR1 is SEHNR and CDR2 is FQNEAQ (reference sequence). CDR3 length equals 14 residues. Trimming cost V 3 bases and J 4 bases, with 12 bases left between them.

This chain links TRBV7-7 with TRBJ2-5, with 8 positions matching TRBD1. Losses at the gene ends were 4 bases for V and 3 bases for J; bases not matched to a gene: 1. Germline loops: CDR1 SSHAT, CDR2 FNYEAQ (reference sequence). The CDR3 spans 13 residues. The CDR3 DNA follows: TGTGCCAGCAGCTCGGACAGGGAAGAGACCCAGTACTTC. This encodes CASSSDREETQYF.

The rearrangement uses TRBV5-6 and TRBJ1-4, with unresolved D. V shed 2 bases and J shed 6 bases, with 5 bases lying between them. The CDR3 is made up of 12 amino acids. From germline, CDR1 is SGHDT and CDR2 YYEEEE. CDR3 in DNA: TGTGCCAGCAGCTTCCTCGATGAAAAACTGTTTTTT. Protein sequence: CASSFLDEKLFF.

V and J are TRBV7-9 and TRBJ1-1; unclear D gene. V was clipped by 0 bases and J by 0 bases, with 5 bases between them. The CDR3 extends over 14 amino acids. Germline assignment: CDR1 SEHNR and CDR2 FQNEAQ (reference sequence). This CDR3 reads CASSLAGVNTEAFF. CDR3 sequence (DNA): TGTGCCAGCAGCTTAGCGGGAGTGAACACTGAAGCTTTCTTT. Full variable domain (missing parts from reference TRBV7-9 and TRBJ1-1): DTGVSQNPRHKITKRGQNVTFRCDPISEHNRLYWYRQTLGQGPEFLTYFQNEAQLEKSRLLSDRFSAERPKGSFSTLEIQRTEQGDSAMYLCASSLAGVNTEAFFGQGTRLTVV.

This clone came up once. The V and J genes are TRBV29-1 and TRBJ1-4; 7 positions agree with TRBD1. Germline assignment: CDR1 SQVTM and CDR2 ANQGSEA. The CDR3 length is 15 residues. The V segment lost 5 bases and the J segment 7 bases; nucleotides outside the gene matches: 13. The CDR3 reads CSVFDVSQGGEKLFF. As DNA, the CDR3 is TGCAGCGTTTTTGATGTCAGTCAGGGGGGTGAAAAACTGTTTTTT.

The chain links TRBV5-8 to TRBJ2-1; TRBD2 agrees at 7 bases. The trim removed 4 bases at V and 4 bases at J, leaving 14 bases unmatched. CDR1 is SGHTS, CDR2 YDEGEE, per germline. The CDR3 consists of 17 residues. The CDR3 sequence: CASSPELGSGGYNEQFF. The CDR3 coding sequence is TGTGCCAGCAGCCCCGAATTGGGGTCCGGGGGGTACAATGAGCAGTTCTTC. Using reference TRBV5-8 and TRBJ2-1 for the parts outside the CDR3, the full variable domain is EAGVTQSPTHLIKTRGQQATLRCSPISGHTSVYWYQQALGLGLQFLLWYDEGEERNRGNFPPRFSGRQFPNYSSELNVNALELEDSALYLCASSPELGSGGYNEQFFGPGTRLTVL.

This rearrangement joins TRBV27 to TRBJ1-6, with unresolved D. The CDR3 is 13 residues long. The germline CDR1 and CDR2 sequences are MNHEY and SMNVEV (reference sequence). Trimming left V 3 bases short and J 12 bases short, with 12 bases between. For the CDR3, the DNA is TGTGCCAGCAGTTTGGGCCAAGGGATACCCCTCCACTTT. It codes for CASSLGQGIPLHF.

The chain links TRBV6-7 to TRBJ2-7; D gene unclear. TRBV6-7 is an ORF for which the function is uncertain. Trimming cost V 2 bases and J 0 bases, with 8 bases left between them. This CDR3 is 14 amino acids long. The CDR3 DNA sequence: TGTGCCAGCAGTTACCGACTGAGCTCCTACGAGCAGTACTTC. Protein: CASSYRLSSYEQYF.

The rearrangement joins TRBV2 to TRBJ1-2, with a possible D match to TRBD1 (5 bases). Germline V CDR1 and CDR2: SNHLY, FYNNEI. Deletions cut 6 bases from V and 0 bases from J, with 11 bases between. The CDR3 runs 14 residues. As DNA, the CDR3 is TGTGCCAGCAGGGTGGACACAACTAACTATGGCTACACCTTC. As protein: CASRVDTTNYGYTF.

This clone was seen a handful of times. The J gene is TRBJ1-1, the V gene TRBV10-1; D is unclear. Trimming pared 2 bases from V and 1 base from J, leaving 5 bases between. Germline lookup yields CDR1 WNHNN and CDR2 SYGVQD (reference sequence). CDR3 length equals 13 residues. CDR3 bases: TGCGCCAGCAGTGAGACGAGGAACACTGAAGCTTTCTTT. Its translation: CASSETRNTEAFF.

The chain carries TRBV9 and TRBJ2-7; D is ambiguous. V lost 0 bases and J 2 bases, leaving 9 bases between the germline ends. Germline V gene data show CDR1 as SGDLS and CDR2 as YYNGEE. The CDR3 is 14 amino acids. The CDR3 DNA follows: TGTGCCAGCAGCGTAGAGGCCTGGGCCTACGAGCAGTACTTC. It specifies CASSVEAWAYEQYF.

The chain links TRBV5-6 to TRBJ2-1; D not resolved. The germline V gene has CDR1 SGHDT and CDR2 YYEEEE. The CDR3 length is 11 residues. Trimming stripped 3 bases from V and 3 bases from J, with 1 base between. The CDR3 DNA sequence: TGTGCCAGCAGCTACTACAATGAGCAGTTCTTC. This translates into CASSYYNEQFF.

This clone was recorded a few times. The chain employs TRBV30 and TRBJ1-6; the D is unclear. In germline, CDR1 is GTSNPN, CDR2 SVGIG (reference sequence). The CDR3 is 13 residues long. Trimming removed 5 bases from V and 7 bases from J, with 12 bases in between. The CDR3 region is CAWDWTENSPLHF. The CDR3 nucleotides are TGTGCCTGGGATTGGACGGAGAATTCACCCCTCCACTTT.

The chain uses TRBV6-6 and TRBJ1-3; D ambiguous. V was trimmed by 6 bases and J by 3 bases, leaving 12 bases between them. The CDR3 loop spans 14 amino acids. Germline lookup yields CDR1 MNHNY and CDR2 SVGAGI (reference sequence). CDR3 region: CASSPTTLGNTIYF. DNA of the CDR3: TGTGCCAGCAGCCCAACAACTCTTGGAAACACCATATATTTT.

This chain uses TRBV5-4 with TRBJ2-4; D gene uncertain. This CDR3 region has 15 residues. The germline V gene has CDR1 SGHNT and CDR2 YYREEE (reference sequence). V lost 2 bases and J 0 bases, leaving 9 bases between the germline ends. Here the CDR3 reads CASSFAAAAKNIQYF. CDR3 DNA: TGTGCCAGCAGCTTTGCTGCGGCAGCCAAAAACATTCAGTACTTC.

This clone was found a few times. This chain links TRBV30 with TRBJ1-6, with 9 bases lining up with TRBD1. V lost 4 bases, J lost 10 bases, and 8 bases stayed unmatched. Per the germline V gene, CDR1 is GTSNPN and CDR2 is SVGIG (reference sequence). The CDR3 runs to 14 residues. For the CDR3, the DNA is TGTGCCTGGACAGGGGACAGGGTTTACTCACCCCTCCACTTT. Encoded protein: CAWTGDRVYSPLHF.